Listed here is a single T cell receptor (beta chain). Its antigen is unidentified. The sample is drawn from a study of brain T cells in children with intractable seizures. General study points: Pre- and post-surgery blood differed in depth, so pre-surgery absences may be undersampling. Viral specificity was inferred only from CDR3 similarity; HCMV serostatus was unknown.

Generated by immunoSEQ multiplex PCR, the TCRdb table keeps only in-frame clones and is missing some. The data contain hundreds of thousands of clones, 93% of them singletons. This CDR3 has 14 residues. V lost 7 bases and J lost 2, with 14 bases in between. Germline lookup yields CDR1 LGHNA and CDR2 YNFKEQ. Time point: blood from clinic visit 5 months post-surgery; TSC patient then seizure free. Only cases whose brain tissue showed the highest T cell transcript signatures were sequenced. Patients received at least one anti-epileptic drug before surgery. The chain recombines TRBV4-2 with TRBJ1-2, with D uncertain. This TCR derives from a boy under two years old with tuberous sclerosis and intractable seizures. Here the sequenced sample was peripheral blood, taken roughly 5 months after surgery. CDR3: CASTPVSGNYGYTF. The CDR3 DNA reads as TGTGCCAGCACCCCAGTATCGGGGAACTATGGCTACACCTTC.